The clone carrying this T cell receptor beta chain came up a few times. This specimen comes from a study of blood T cell repertoires in COVID-19. Study context: The cDNA or gDNA used as material had been derived from T cells, B-cell-depleted T cells, or PBMCs.

Original methodology: By means of reference gene primer amplification, nucleated cell counts were estimated. Profiling relied on immunoSEQ multiplex PCR, and the TCRdb table lists in-frame clones only, not all of them. V, J and clone size are taken as reported in that table, and D and trimming were inferred from the DNA itself. The data show about 200,000 clones, around 82% seen once. Trimming shortened V by 7 bases and J by 3 bases, and 6 bases separated the two germline ends. The CDR3 is 11 residues long. The chain carries TRBV12-3 or TRBV12-4 and TRBJ1-2; D unresolved. The sequencing sample was made of peripheral blood. This TCR was sampled from a woman in her 70s with acute or convalescent COVID-19. The CDR3 DNA is TGTGCCAGCACCCTAGACTATGGCTACACCTTC. Its protein product is CASTLDYGYTF.